This T cell receptor (beta chain) emerged from a study of blood T cell repertoires in COVID-19 (dated by TCRdb to about 2020). For the study in its entirety: The collaborator samples originated in the United States, Italy and Spain and spanned the acute and convalescent phases of COVID-19. The prospective study material was composed of cDNA or gDNA derived from T cells, B-cell-depleted T cells, or PBMCs. Deeply sampled blood TCRbeta repertoires from subjects exposed to, actively infected with, or recovered from COVID-19 were included in the dataset. The repertoires were released in a freely available public database intended as a resource for research on the immune response to SARS-CoV-2. The samples were drawn from two sources: the first 160 participants of the ongoing ImmuneRACE study, and 950 to 1,500 subjects contributed by 6 global collaborators. Nearly every sample came with metadata listing a de-identified subject ID, COVID-19 status, age in years and sex. HLA class I and class II types, where available, came from metadata supplied by the sample provider rather than from assay-based typing.

Beyond this particular receptor, the publication reports: The quantity of clinical and demographic metadata differed by source and by participant and was supplied without curation.

One collaborating source in Seattle enrolled patients while the patients were actively infected and followed the patients over time throughout the course of disease. Each collaborating institution followed its own protocols to collect whole blood in K2EDTA tubes. For TCRbeta analysis, collaborators shipped samples as frozen whole blood, isolated PBMCs, or DNA extracted from either of those sample types. Turning to this clone: The target of this receptor is not known. Per-nucleotide qualities are absent, and no much larger clonotype sits a single base away.

The germline V end is reduced by 2 bases and the J end by 0 bases; junction bases left unmatched: 1. Reading from cysteine to phenylalanine, the CDR3 counts 15 amino acids. The retained sequence is limited to the CDR3, 45 bases, with the frame set at the first base. Per the germline V gene, SGDLS is the CDR1 and YYNGEE is the CDR2. TCRbeta CDR3 regions were amplified from genomic DNA using the immunoSEQ Assay, a bias-controlled multiplex PCR. Processing in the source paper ran as follows. Within the assay, amplification of reference gene primers was used to estimate how many nucleated cells each sample contained. To quantify the absolute abundance of each unique TCRbeta CDR3 rearrangement, sequence reads were collapsed and filtered. For each sample, productive Simpson clonality was calculated by taking the square root of Simpson's diversity index across productive rearrangements. TCRdb obtained this table from immuneACCESS and retained in-frame rearrangements with V and J assigned. These tables miss some clones; where compared with another copy, unresolved V genes account for less than half of the shortfall, and the remainder is unexplained. That table is the source of V, J and clone size, and D and trimming were worked out from the DNA. The sample table contains 180,000 or so clones; only one count was recorded for 80% to 90% of them. The ten largest clonotypes hold 10% to 15% of the sample.

This sequence uses TRBV9 and TRBJ2-3, and 9 junctional nucleotides match TRBD1. The receptor was isolated from a woman over 75 with COVID-19, enrolled during active disease. The sample consisted of peripheral blood. The sequenced DNA is TGTGCCAGCAGCGTCGGACAGGGGAGCACAGATACGCAGTATTTT. Its product reads: CASSVGQGSTDTQYF.